What follows are 26 T cell receptor beta chains derived from one specimen sequenced in a study of T-cell memory formation after mild COVID-19. In TCRdb, the 5' RACE reads were re-called with MiXCR into one record per CDR3 protein. The data hold roughly 500,000 distinct CDR3 sequences, with 20% observed a single time. Sequenced: PBMCs or a T cell subset sorted from them (not recorded which). The receptors derive from an adult woman who had mild COVID-19 (a few samples of this study predate the infection). Cell type and time point are not known.

The chain couples TRBV4-1 to TRBJ2-2; perhaps TRBD2 as D (6 bases). This CDR3 comprises 15 residues. The V and J ends lost 3 bases and 3 bases respectively, with 11 bases between them. From germline, CDR1 is MGHRA and CDR2 YSYEKL. The CDR3 region is CASSQGGVYTGELFF. For the CDR3, the DNA is TGCGCCAGCAGCCAGGGCGGGGTGTACACCGGGGAGCTGTTTTTT.

This clonotype was observed a few times. The chain couples TRBV5-4 to TRBJ2-2; 9 positions match TRBD2. Per germline, CDR1 SGHNT and CDR2 YYREEE (reference sequence). This CDR3 is 16 amino acids long. V shed 2 bases, J shed 2 bases, and the junction held 4 bases outside the gene matches. The CDR3 nucleotides read TGTGCCAGCAGCTTACTGACTAGCGGAAACACCGGGGAGCTGTTTTTT. Protein: CASSLLTSGNTGELFF.

This clonotype was recorded many times. V and J are TRBV19 and TRBJ2-7; D is uncertain. V lost 4 bases, J lost 3 bases, and 13 bases lay in between. CDR1 and CDR2 from the germline V gene are LNHDA and SQIVND (reference sequence). The CDR3 is 14 residues long. The CDR3 region is CASSKGSRYYEQYF. The CDR3 coding sequence is TGTGCCAGTAGTAAAGGCAGCAGATACTACGAGCAGTACTTC.

Only a few counts were recorded for this clonotype. This chain connects TRBV7-6 to TRBJ2-7, with D perhaps matching TRBD1 (7 bases). Trimming removed 5 bases at V and 4 bases at J, with 24 bases between. The CDR3 loop spans 17 amino acids. Germline values: CDR1 SGHVS, CDR2 FNYEAQ. The DNA for the CDR3 is TGTGCCAGCAGCCCCCGGGGCAGGGGGAGGTTTGCGTACGAGCAGTACTTC. Amino acid sequence: CASSPRGRGRFAYEQYF.

V usage is TRBV30 and J usage is TRBJ2-7; 12 nucleotides agree with TRBD2. This CDR3 has 15 amino acids. Germline V gene data show CDR1 as GTSNPN and CDR2 as SVGIG (reference sequence). V shed 1 base, J shed 3 bases, and the junction held 4 bases outside the gene matches. CDR3 loop: CAWSALAGGLYEQYF. The CDR3 DNA reads as TGTGCCTGGAGTGCACTAGCGGGAGGTCTCTACGAGCAGTACTTC.

This clonotype was detected only a few times. The CDR3 nucleotides are TGTGCCAGCCGGACTCCCGGTCCCGGGGAGCTGTTTTTT. Its translation: CASRTPGPGELFF. The chain joins TRBV7-9 to TRBJ2-2, with a tentative D call TRBD2 (5 bases). This CDR3 has 13 residues. The germline CDR1 and CDR2 sequences are SEHNR and FQNEAQ (reference sequence). Trimming took off 8 bases at V and 6 bases at J, with 13 bases between the two ends.

This chain links TRBV6-5 with TRBJ2-7; perhaps TRBD1 as D (5 bases). The ends were cut back, 2 bases at V and 2 bases at J, with 13 bases in the middle. CDR1 and CDR2 from the germline V gene are MNHEY and SVGAGI. The CDR3 loop spans 15 amino acids. The CDR3 DNA reads TGTGCCAGCAGTTACGACAGCCCATGGGCCTACGAGCAGTACTTC. Its translation is CASSYDSPWAYEQYF.

The sample holds a few counts of this clonotype. J is TRBJ2-7 and V is TRBV27, with D perhaps TRBD2 (5 bases). CDR1 is MNHEY and CDR2 is SMNVEV in the germline V gene (reference sequence). This CDR3 contains 14 residues. V lost 2 bases and J lost 3, with 11 bases in between. CDR3 residues: CASSLVGDFYEQYF. In DNA, the CDR3 is TGTGCCAGCAGTTTAGTGGGAGACTTCTACGAGCAGTACTTC.

The gene calls are TRBV29-1 and TRBJ2-1, with D possibly TRBD2 on 8 matching bases. The germline V gene encodes CDR1 SQVTM and CDR2 ANQGSEA. This CDR3 contains 13 residues. V was pared by 6 bases and J by 5 bases, with 14 bases between. In DNA, the CDR3 is TGCAGCGTCGGGAGGGACAGCCACAATGAGCAGTTCTTC. Its protein is CSVGRDSHNEQFF.

V is TRBV20-1 and J is TRBJ1-2, with a tentative D call TRBD1 (6 bases). The germline gives CDR1 DFQATT, CDR2 SNEGSKA (reference sequence). The CDR3 is 14 residues long. V lost 4 bases, J lost 3 bases, and 15 bases lay in between. This CDR3 is CSAKTGFSDYGYTF. CDR3 DNA sequence: TGCAGTGCTAAAACAGGGTTTTCGGACTATGGCTACACCTTC.

This clonotype was counted between two and nine times. This chain joins TRBV30 and TRBJ2-1; 8 bases line up with TRBD1. J was trimmed by 8 bases and V by 2 bases; bases with no gene match: 11. The CDR3 has 15 amino acids. CDR1 and CDR2 from the germline V gene are GTSNPN and SVGIG (reference sequence). In DNA form, the CDR3 reads TGTGCCTGGAGTCCCTCGGGCAGGGGGCAGCATGAGCAGTTCTTC. Translation gives CAWSPSGRGQHEQFF.

The rearrangement links TRBV24-1 to TRBJ2-5; perhaps D is TRBD1 or TRBD2 (6 bases each). The CDR3 length is 14 residues. Germline V gives CDR1 KGHDR, CDR2 SFDVKD. V was cut by 4 bases and J by 7 bases, with 15 bases left in between. As DNA, the CDR3 is TGTGCCACCAGTGAAGGAGGGGGGTCCGGGACCCAGTACTTC. Its protein is CATSEGGGSGTQYF.

This chain uses TRBV19 with TRBJ1-1, with D unresolved. Trimming stripped 8 bases from V and 11 bases from J, with 18 bases between. The CDR3 contains 12 residues. From germline, CDR1 is LNHDA and CDR2 SQIVND (reference sequence). The CDR3 nucleotides read TGTGCCAGTGGAACATTGGACCAGGAGGCTTTCTTT. This translates into CASGTLDQEAFF.

V gene TRBV7-2 combines with J gene TRBJ1-2; 8 positions match TRBD1. V was clipped by 4 bases and J by 2 bases; unmatched bases: 0. Germline CDR1 SGHTA, CDR2 FQGNSA. CDR3 size: 13 residues. DNA of the CDR3: TGTGCCAGCAGCTGGGACAGGAACTATGGCTACACCTTC. Its protein product is CASSWDRNYGYTF. The whole variable domain, filled in from reference TRBV7-2 and TRBJ1-2, reads GAGVSQSPSNKVTEKGKDVELRCDPISGHTALYWYRQSLGQGLEFLIYFQGNSAPDKSGLPSDRFSAERTGGSVSTLTIQRTQQEDSAVYLCASSWDRNYGYTFGSGTRLTVV.

This clonotype was counted between two and nine times. The chain recombines TRBV27 with TRBJ2-3, with D tentatively TRBD1 or TRBD2 (6 bases each). CDR3 length: 15 amino acids. Germline CDR1 and CDR2: MNHEY and SMNVEV (reference sequence). V was trimmed by 4 bases and J by 0 bases, leaving 11 bases between them. CDR3 nucleotide sequence: TGTGCCAGCAGTTGGAGGGGGACTAGCACAGATACGCAGTATTTT. Amino acid sequence: CASSWRGTSTDTQYF.

The V gene is TRBV3-1, the J gene TRBJ2-5; D call uncertain. V dropped 1 base and J dropped 5 bases, with 8 bases sitting between them. CDR3 length: 13 amino acids. Germline CDR1 LGHDT, CDR2 YNNKEL (reference sequence). In DNA form, the CDR3 reads TGTGCCAGCAGCCAAGTCGTCCGGGAGACCCAGTACTTC. The encoded protein is CASSQVVRETQYF.

Many counts were recorded for this clonotype. The V gene is TRBV12-3 or TRBV12-4, the J gene TRBJ2-1, with TRBD1 matching over 8 bases. V lost 4 bases, J lost 3 bases, and 2 bases stayed unmatched. The CDR3 covers 14 residues. The CDR3: CASSSGTGYNEQFF. The CDR3 region has the DNA TGTGCCAGCAGTTCCGGGACAGGCTACAATGAGCAGTTCTTC.

This clonotype occurred many times. The DNA for the CDR3 is TGTGCCAGCAGCCTTAGCGGGGGGCCCAACAATGAGCAGTTCTTC. Residues: CASSLSGGPNNEQFF. J is TRBJ2-1 and V is TRBV9; 10 nucleotides align to TRBD2. This CDR3 has 15 residues. V gave up 4 bases and J gave up 5 bases; unmatched junction bases: 6. Germline assignment: CDR1 SGDLS and CDR2 YYNGEE.

This clonotype was seen ten or more times. The chain carries TRBV5-1 and TRBJ2-1; a possible D gene is TRBD2 (5 bases). The germline V and J ends were trimmed by 2 bases and 2 bases, with 11 bases remaining between them. The CDR3 covers 15 residues. Germline V CDR1 and CDR2: SGHRS, YFSETQ. The CDR3 reads CASSLQRYTYNEQFF. DNA of the CDR3: TGCGCCAGCAGCTTACAGCGGTACACCTACAATGAGCAGTTCTTC.

V usage is TRBV29-1 and J usage is TRBJ1-1; D uncertain. Deletions cut 3 bases from V and 4 bases from J, with 15 bases between. Germline V gene lookup returns CDR1 SQVTM and CDR2 ANQGSEA. This CDR3 has 14 residues. The DNA of the CDR3 is TGCAGCGTTGATCCGACAAAGGGCCTCACTGAAGCTTTCTTT. Its translation: CSVDPTKGLTEAFF.

This rearrangement joins TRBV20-1 to TRBJ2-4, with 13 bases lining up with TRBD2. Germline V gene sequence: CDR1 DFQATT, CDR2 SNEGSKA (reference sequence). The CDR3 has 18 amino acids. V lost 0 bases and J lost 0; bases outside the gene matches: 5. CDR3 coding DNA: TGCAGTGCTAGAGATCGGACTAGCGGGGGCCTAGCCAAAAACATTCAGTACTTC. Translated: CSARDRTSGGLAKNIQYF.

In this sample, this clonotype turned up a few times. The V gene is TRBV7-9, the J gene TRBJ1-4; 7 bases match TRBD1. This CDR3 contains 16 residues. Trimming cost V 4 bases and J 6 bases; bases outside gene matches: 11. Germline lookup yields CDR1 SEHNR and CDR2 FQNEAQ (reference sequence). The CDR3 DNA is TGTGCCAGCAGCTCCAACCCGGGACAGACGGATGAAAAACTGTTTTTT. As protein: CASSSNPGQTDEKLFF.

The chain links TRBV27 to TRBJ1-1, with TRBD1 matching 8 bases. V shed 10 bases and J 5 bases; nucleotides not matched to a gene: 6. This CDR3 spans 12 amino acids. Germline loops: CDR1 MNHEY, CDR2 SMNVEV (reference sequence). The CDR3 nucleotides are TGTGCCACTTGGACAGGGCGAACTGAAGCTTTCTTT. It translates to CATWTGRTEAFF.

The chain links TRBV20-1 to TRBJ2-1; the match to TRBD2 covers 7 bases. CDR1 and CDR2 (germline): DFQATT, SNEGSKA (reference sequence). This CDR3 contains 14 residues. The junction had 6 bases not matched to a gene; V was cut back by 6 bases and J by 1 base. CDR3 sequence (DNA): TGCAGTGCAGCCTCTAGCGGATCCTACAATGAGCAGTTCTTC. Translation gives CSAASSGSYNEQFF.

The chain combines TRBV30 with TRBJ2-5, with a weak D call TRBD2 (6 bases). V was cut by 5 bases and J by 5 bases, with 12 bases left in between. CDR1 and CDR2 from the germline V gene are GTSNPN and SVGIG (reference sequence). The CDR3 covers 12 residues. CDR3 protein: CAWEEGTETQYF. For the CDR3, the DNA is TGTGCCTGGGAGGAGGGTACCGAGACCCAGTACTTC.

This clonotype was seen more than once but under ten times. The chain joins TRBV7-2 to TRBJ2-3; D might be TRBD2 (6 bases). From germline, CDR1 is SGHTA and CDR2 FQGNSA. Trimming stripped 3 bases from V and 0 bases from J, with 13 bases between. This CDR3 is 16 amino acids long. The CDR3 sequence: CASSLGFGGSTDTQYF. The CDR3 DNA is TGTGCCAGCAGCTTGGGGTTCGGGGGAAGCACAGATACGCAGTATTTT.